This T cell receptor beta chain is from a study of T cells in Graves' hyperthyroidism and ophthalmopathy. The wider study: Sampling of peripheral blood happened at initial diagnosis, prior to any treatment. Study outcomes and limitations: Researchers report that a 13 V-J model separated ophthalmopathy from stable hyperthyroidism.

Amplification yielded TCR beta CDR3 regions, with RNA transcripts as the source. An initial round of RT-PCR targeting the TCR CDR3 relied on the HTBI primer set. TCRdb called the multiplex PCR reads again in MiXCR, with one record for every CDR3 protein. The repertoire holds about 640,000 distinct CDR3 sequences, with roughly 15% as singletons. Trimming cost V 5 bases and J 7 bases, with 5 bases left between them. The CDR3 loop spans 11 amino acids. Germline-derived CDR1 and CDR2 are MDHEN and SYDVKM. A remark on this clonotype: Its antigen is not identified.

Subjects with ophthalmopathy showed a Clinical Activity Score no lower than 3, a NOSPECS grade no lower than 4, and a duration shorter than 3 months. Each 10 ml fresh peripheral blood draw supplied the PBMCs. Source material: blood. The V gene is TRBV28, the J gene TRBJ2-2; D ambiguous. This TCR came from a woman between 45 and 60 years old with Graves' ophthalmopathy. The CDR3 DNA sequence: TGTGCCAGCAGTATCCTCGGGGAGCTGTTTTTT. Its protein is CASSILGELFF.